This entry lists 19 T cell receptor beta chains sequenced from one sample in a study of T cell responses to AZD1222 COVID-19 vaccine. Method: immunoSEQ multiplex PCR; TCRdb's copy keeps in-frame clones and lacks some. The data contain around 99,000 clones, roughly 90% of them singletons. This sample comprised peripheral blood, obtained on day 0 of AZD1222 vaccination. These receptors were taken from an adult in good health.

The gene calls are TRBV7-9 and TRBJ2-5; the D is unclear. Germline-derived CDR1 and CDR2 are SEHNR and FQNEAQ (reference sequence). Trimming pared 5 bases from V and 1 base from J, leaving 8 bases between. There are 13 residues in the CDR3. CDR3 protein: CASSPSPQETQYF. CDR3 DNA: TGTGCCAGCAGCCCTAGTCCCCAAGAGACCCAGTACTTC.

This chain joins TRBV6-5 and TRBJ2-5; no reliable D call. This CDR3 comprises 11 residues. Germline CDR1 is MNHEY and CDR2 is SVGAGI. With 5 bases removed from V and 4 bases from J, the gap between germline ends came to 5 bases. The CDR3: CASSHRETQYF. In DNA, the CDR3 is TGTGCCAGCAGTCACAGAGAGACCCAGTACTTC.

This clone showed up just once. V usage is TRBV4-2 and J usage is TRBJ1-2; D unclear. This CDR3 contains 15 residues. CDR1 and CDR2 (germline): LGHNA, YNFKEQ. Trimming left V 0 bases short and J 4 bases short, with 12 bases between. CDR3 in amino acids: CASSQEPNLAYGYTF. The CDR3 region has the DNA TGTGCCAGCAGCCAAGAACCGAATCTCGCCTATGGCTACACCTTC.

V is TRBV7-8 and J is TRBJ1-3; D might be TRBD1 (5 bases). From germline, CDR1 is SGHVS and CDR2 FQNEAQ. The V and J ends lost 5 bases and 4 bases respectively, with 9 bases between them. CDR3 size: 13 residues. The CDR3 reads CASSISGGNTIYF. CDR3 nucleotide sequence: TGTGCCAGCAGCATATCAGGGGGAAACACCATATATTTT.

This clone was observed once. This sequence joins TRBV28 and TRBJ1-1; possible D gene TRBD1, 6 bases. The CDR3 extends over 16 amino acids. V was cut by 4 bases and J by 4 bases, with 19 bases left in between. The germline gives CDR1 MDHEN, CDR2 SYDVKM. The CDR3 DNA follows: TGTGCCAGCAGTTCCGACCGGGGGCTTGGGGCCACTGAAGCTTTCTTT. This gives the protein CASSSDRGLGATEAFF.

The genes are TRBV5-6 and TRBJ1-5; possibly TRBD1 for D (5 bases). Trimming removed 2 bases at V and 3 bases at J, with 6 bases between. Germline-derived CDR1 and CDR2 are SGHDT and YYEEEE. This CDR3 has 13 amino acids. CDR3 residues: CASSLGVNQPQHF. CDR3 in DNA: TGTGCCAGCAGCTTAGGGGTCAATCAGCCCCAGCATTTT. Supplemented by reference TRBV5-6 and TRBJ1-5, the full variable domain reads DAGVTQSPTHLIKTRGQQVTLRCSPKSGHDTVSWYQQALGQGPQFIFQYYEEEERQRGNFPDRFSGHQFPNYSSELNVNALLLGDSALYLCASSLGVNQPQHFGDGTRLSIL.

This chain links TRBV19 with TRBJ2-7; weak D call: TRBD2 (5 bases). The germline CDR1 and CDR2 sequences are LNHDA and SQIVND (reference sequence). The length of the CDR3 is 14 residues. V dropped 2 bases and J dropped 3 bases, with 11 bases sitting between them. The CDR3 sequence is CASSISGELYEQYF. CDR3 nucleotides: TGTGCCAGTAGTATAAGTGGGGAGCTCTACGAGCAGTACTTC.

The V gene is TRBV24-1, the J gene TRBJ1-2; tentative D call: TRBD1 (6 bases). V was trimmed by 4 bases and J by 6 bases, leaving 14 bases between them. The CDR3 has 14 amino acids. CDR1 and CDR2 (germline): KGHDR, SFDVKD. CDR3 sequence: CATSDYREENGYTF. The CDR3 DNA is TGTGCCACCAGTGACTACAGGGAGGAGAATGGCTACACCTTC.

This chain uses TRBV28 with TRBJ1-3; no reliable D call. The CDR3 length is 14 residues. CDR1 and CDR2 (germline): MDHEN, SYDVKM. Trimming took off 5 bases at V and 0 bases at J, with 8 bases between the two ends. The CDR3 coding sequence is TGTGCCAGCAGTCGTGAGACCTCTGGAAACACCATATATTTT. Translating gives CASSRETSGNTIYF.

Comments on this clone: Other DNA sequences of this sample code for an identical CDR3. CDR3 region: CAWSVARNTGELFF. The CDR3 DNA sequence: TGTGCCTGGAGTGTAGCTAGGAACACCGGGGAGCTGTTTTTT. The V gene is TRBV30, the J gene TRBJ2-2; D not certain. The CDR3 has 14 residues. Germline values: CDR1 GTSNPN, CDR2 SVGIG (reference sequence). Trimming pared 0 bases from V and 1 base from J, leaving 6 bases between.

The chain links TRBV11-1 to TRBJ2-1, with a possible D match to TRBD1 (6 bases). The CDR3 totals 15 residues. With 2 bases removed from V and 6 bases from J, the gap between germline ends came to 14 bases. Germline V gene lookup returns CDR1 SGHAT and CDR2 FQDESV (reference sequence). CDR3 coding DNA: TGTGCCAGCAGCTTAAGCCTGGAAGGGGGCAATGAGCAGTTCTTC. Residues: CASSLSLEGGNEQFF.

V is TRBV10-3 and J is TRBJ1-4; D unresolved. The CDR3 covers 13 residues. Trimming removed 4 bases at V and 8 bases at J, with 11 bases between. In germline, CDR1 is ENHRY, CDR2 SYGVKD. CDR3 region: CAISGIGGEKLFF. In DNA, the CDR3 is TGTGCCATCAGTGGGATTGGCGGAGAAAAACTGTTTTTT.

This rearrangement joins TRBV25-1 to TRBJ2-7; D perhaps matches TRBD2 (6 bases). Germline V CDR1 and CDR2: MGHDK, SYGVNS. With 3 bases removed from V and 2 bases from J, the gap between germline ends came to 8 bases. This CDR3 region has 13 residues. The DNA for the CDR3 is TGTGCCAGCAGTGAGGAGGGACCCTACGAGCAGTACTTC. Protein product: CASSEEGPYEQYF.

The chain joins TRBV3-1 (or the pseudogene TRBV3-2) to TRBJ1-1; D unclear. CDR3 size: 13 residues. CDR1 and CDR2 from the germline V gene are LGHDT and YNNKEL (reference sequence). V was shortened by 4 bases and J by 2 bases, with 8 bases between the two germline ends. The CDR3: CASSPTSNTEAFF. CDR3 DNA sequence: TGTGCCAGCAGCCCTACTAGTAACACTGAAGCTTTCTTT.

This chain links TRBV5-4 with TRBJ1-3, with TRBD1 matching 7 bases. The V and J ends lost 2 bases and 4 bases, in that order; junction bases with no gene match: 6. CDR3 size: 15 residues. Germline-derived CDR1 and CDR2 are SGHNT and YYREEE (reference sequence). The CDR3, as DNA: TGTGCCAGCAGCTTTCAACAGGGGTCCGGAAACACCATATATTTT. This translates into CASSFQQGSGNTIYF.

This sequence joins TRBV28 and TRBJ1-2; 8 positions match TRBD1. This CDR3 region has 13 residues. Per germline, CDR1 MDHEN and CDR2 SYDVKM. The junction had 6 bases not matched to a gene; V was cut back by 7 bases and J by 5 bases. This CDR3 is CASTSTGAYGYTF. The DNA of the CDR3 is TGTGCCAGCACCTCGACAGGGGCATATGGCTACACCTTC.

V gene TRBV5-1 combines with J gene TRBJ2-1, with D perhaps matching TRBD1 (6 bases). The CDR3 length is 18 residues. In germline, CDR1 is SGHRS, CDR2 YFSETQ. Trimming left V 4 bases short and J 6 bases short, with 26 bases between. CDR3 residues: CASSLGYGTGLSGNEQFF. In nucleotides, the CDR3 is TGCGCCAGCAGCCTGGGTTATGGTACAGGGTTGTCGGGCAATGAGCAGTTCTTC.

This chain links TRBV3-1 (or the pseudogene TRBV3-2) with TRBJ2-7; D is perhaps TRBD2 (6 bases). The CDR3 is 14 residues long. The germline V gene has CDR1 LGHDT and CDR2 YNNKEL (reference sequence). Trimming removed 4 bases at V and 4 bases at J, with 14 bases between. For the CDR3, the DNA is TGTGCCAGCAGCCTCGGGACTGGGGGGTACGAGCAGTACTTC. Amino acid sequence: CASSLGTGGYEQYF.

The chain joins TRBV29-1 to TRBJ2-2; 7 nucleotides line up with TRBD2. Germline-derived CDR1 and CDR2 are SQVTM and ANQGSEA. This CDR3 spans 16 amino acids. The V segment lost 6 bases and the J segment 2 bases; nucleotides outside the gene matches: 12. CDR3 in amino acids: CSVATSSGANTGELFF. CDR3 sequence (DNA): TGCAGCGTCGCCACCTCTAGCGGAGCAAACACCGGGGAGCTGTTTTTT.